The 7 T cell receptor beta chains given below trace back to one sample, sequenced in a study of Graves' ophthalmopathy and Graves' hyperthyroidism. Amplification targeted the TCR beta CDR3 regions, with RNA transcripts as the source material. RT-PCR was first run with HTBI primers, then multiplex PCR in a second round. TCRdb processed the multiplex PCR reads anew with MiXCR; each CDR3 protein has one entry. Of 740,000 or so distinct CDR3 sequences listed, 35% to 50% were seen once; the top ten hold about 40%. Sequencing was done on a sample of peripheral blood. These receptors all come from an adult man with Graves' ophthalmopathy.

The V call is TRBV24-1, the J call TRBJ1-5, with D uncertain. Per germline, CDR1 KGHDR and CDR2 SFDVKD. CDR3 length: 14 amino acids. The CDR3 here is CATQPDPSNQPQHF. CDR3 nucleotide sequence: TGTGCTACGCAGCCCGACCCGAGCAATCAGCCCCAGCATTTT.

The chain combines TRBV12-3 or TRBV12-4 with TRBJ2-3, with D uncertain. The ends were cut back, 0 bases at V and 4 bases at J, with 5 bases in the middle. The CDR3 sequence is 13 residues long. CDR3 bases: TGTGCCAGCAGTTTAGCGATCCCAGATACGCAGTATTTT. Translating gives CASSLAIPDTQYF.

This chain connects TRBV19 to TRBJ1-2, with 7 bases lining up with TRBD1. The CDR3 is made up of 15 amino acids. From germline, CDR1 is LNHDA and CDR2 SQIVND (reference sequence). The V segment lost 7 bases and the J segment 2 bases; nucleotides outside the gene matches: 10. DNA of the CDR3: TGTGCCAGTAAGGAGGGACAGCCGCACAACTATGGCTACACCTTC. Its translation is CASKEGQPHNYGYTF.

With respect to this clonotype: A much larger clone lies a single base off, so this may be a read error. This chain joins TRBV7-9 and TRBJ1-2; D is undetermined. The CDR3 loop spans 12 amino acids. V lost 0 bases and J lost 9, with 8 bases in between. The germline gives CDR1 SEHNR, CDR2 FQNEAQ (reference sequence). The CDR3 bases are TGTGCCAGCAGCTTAGCCCCTCAAAGCTACACCTTC. Translating it yields CASSLAPQSYTF.

The chain links TRBV11-2 to TRBJ1-6; maybe TRBD1 (6 bases). Germline V gives CDR1 SGHAT, CDR2 FQNNGV. Trimming pared 5 bases from V and 0 bases from J, leaving 11 bases between. The CDR3 is 16 amino acids. The DNA for the CDR3 is TGTGCCAGCAGCCTCAGGGGAAACTCCTATAATTCACCCCTCCACTTT. Protein product: CASSLRGNSYNSPLHF.

The genes are TRBV29-1 and TRBJ1-5; D gene uncertain. The germline gives CDR1 SQVTM, CDR2 ANQGSEA. Trimming cost V 4 bases and J 4 bases, with 8 bases left between them. The CDR3 loop spans 12 amino acids. CDR3 sequence reads: CSVGRKNQPQHF. CDR3 coding DNA: TGCAGCGTTGGACGGAAAAATCAGCCCCAGCATTTT.

This clonotype occurred a few times. The chain employs TRBV7-2 and TRBJ1-2; 9 nucleotides match TRBD1. V lost 3 bases to trimming and J lost 8 bases; unmatched junction nucleotides: 7. Germline values: CDR1 SGHTA, CDR2 FQGNSA. The CDR3 contains 14 residues. CDR3 DNA: TGTGCCAGCAGCTTCCGGGGACAGGGCGGGGGCTACACCTTC. Protein: CASSFRGQGGGYTF.